This T cell receptor (beta chain) was found in a study of T-cell memory formation after mild COVID-19 (dated by TCRdb to the early 2020s). About the full investigation: Most TCR sequence clusters were specific to one of the two donors. In two donors, T-cell clones that expanded and contracted after mild COVID-19 were tracked by sequencing TCRalpha and TCRbeta repertoires over time. Two young, previously healthy adult volunteers, one female and one male, were included in the cohort.

Reading the germline V gene (reference sequence) gives CDR1 MNHEY and CDR2 SMNVEV. Trimming accounts for 7 bases at V and 3 bases at J, while the number of junction bases matched to no gene is 5. Including the terminal cysteine and valine, the CDR3 comprises 14 residues. Just CDR3 DNA is preserved here, 42 bases in frame from base 1. The run used an Illumina NovaSeq 6000. Using 5'RACE with constant-segment primers, TCRalpha and TCRbeta cDNA libraries were constructed, with sample barcodes and unique molecular identifiers added in the process. Trizol reagent was used to extract RNA from every sample. Amplification of the libraries took two PCR steps, and the second step added a second sample barcode plus Illumina TruSeq adapters. Sequencing of the libraries was done on an Illumina NovaSeq, producing 2 x 150 bp paired-end reads. The study's processing was this. Reads were demultiplexed and collapsed into UMI-guided consensus sequences with migec v1.2.7. Using mixcr v2.1.11, UMI consensuses were aligned to TRA and TRB V and J templates and then assembled into clonotypes. Expanded or contracted clonotypes were those called significant by both edgeR and NoisET, with noise models trained on biological replicates. For edgeR calls, the cutoffs were a false discovery rate-adjusted p below 0.01 and a log2 fold-change threshold of 1. As an exploratory analysis of dynamics, max-normalized trajectories of the 1000 most abundant clonotypes were examined with PCA combined with hierarchical clustering. Separately sequenced CD4+ and CD8+ repertoires were used to assign a CD4 or CD8 phenotype to each responding clone. TCRdb reran the public reads through fastp at Q25 and MiXCR, keeping productive beta chains. When rows share a CDR3 protein, they turn into one entry using the most common DNA and genes. The V and J calls follow TCRdb's processing rather than the paper's. Present in this sample are about 280,000 distinct CDR3 sequences, roughly 8.2% of which were seen just once. The ten largest clones add up to around a fifth of the sample.

Comment on this clonotype: Its antigen is not yet known. No base quality information exists; no much larger clone differs at one position.

Results and caveats for the whole study, not just this receptor: Some responding clones were detected in pre-infection memory, suggesting pre-existing cross-reactive memory T cells joined the SARS-CoV-2 response. Only two mild cases were covered in the study, and larger cohorts including severe cases with pre-infection samples were considered necessary. Balanced CD4/CD8 phenotypes were observed for clones contracting from day 15 to 85, whereas a bias towards CD4+ was observed for a second wave of clones expanding from day 15 to 37. Contracting CD4+ clones turned up mainly in the CM and EM memory subsets, whereas EMRA was where CD8+ clones were enriched. Whether the second-wave clones peaking on day 37 were SARS-CoV-2 specific was not confirmed.

Ficoll-Paque density gradient centrifugation was the method used to isolate PBMCs. Here the chain combines TRBV27 and TRBJ2-7; 11 junctional bases match TRBD1. Sequences were obtained from PBMCs or a T cell subset sorted from them (not recorded which). This receptor was taken from a man aged 18 to 29 who had mild COVID-19 (a few samples of this study predate the infection). The sample titles of this study are shuffled in the database, so cell type and time point are left out; the donor was told from shared clones. The sequence in DNA is TGTGCCAGCACGAGGGACAGGGGGTGCTACGAGCAGTACGTC. This translates into CASTRDRGCYEQYV.